The clone carrying this T cell receptor beta chain was found a few times. Its antigen is as yet unknown. This record belongs to a study of beta chain features in type 1 diabetes. The sequenced template was cDNA made from the entire isolated RNA. Here immunoSEQ multiplex PCR was the method, and the copy in TCRdb shows in-frame clones only, minus some. Of around 360,000 clones in the sample, around 13% are singletons; the top ten hold about 0.01%. Study-wide results and limits: Moderate yet significant TCRB CDR3 shortening was seen in Type 1 diabetes patients in all four CD4+ subsets. The similarity of naive, central memory and Treg TCRB repertoires appeared greater among patients than among healthy donors. Shorter templates might be favored by PCR, and equally so in patients and in controls.

In total, each donor contributed a single heparinised blood draw that averaged roughly 100 mL. V was shortened by 5 bases and J by 4 bases, with 6 bases between the two germline ends. The CDR3 extends over 11 amino acids. CDR1 is SGHTA, CDR2 FQGNSA, per germline. The rearrangement links TRBV7-2 to TRBJ2-7, with unresolved D. The sequence came from a woman younger than 30 with type 1 diabetes. Sequencing used naive CD4+ T cells from blood. The CDR3 region has the DNA TGTGCCAGCAGCATAATGTACGAGCAGTACTTC. This sequence encodes CASSIMYEQYF.